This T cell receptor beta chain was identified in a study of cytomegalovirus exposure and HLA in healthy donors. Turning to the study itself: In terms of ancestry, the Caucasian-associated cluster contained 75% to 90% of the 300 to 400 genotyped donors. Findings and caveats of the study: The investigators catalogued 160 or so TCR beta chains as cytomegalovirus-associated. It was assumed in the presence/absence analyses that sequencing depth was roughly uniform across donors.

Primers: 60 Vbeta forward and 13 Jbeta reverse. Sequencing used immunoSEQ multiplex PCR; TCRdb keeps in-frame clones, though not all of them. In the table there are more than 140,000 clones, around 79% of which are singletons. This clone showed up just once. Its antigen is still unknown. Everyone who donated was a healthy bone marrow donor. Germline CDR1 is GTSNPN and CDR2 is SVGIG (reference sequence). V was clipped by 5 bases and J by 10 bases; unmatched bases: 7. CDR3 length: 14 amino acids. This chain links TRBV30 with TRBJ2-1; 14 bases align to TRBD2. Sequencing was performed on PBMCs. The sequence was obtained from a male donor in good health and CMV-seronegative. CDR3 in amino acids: CAWEPGLAGAEQFF. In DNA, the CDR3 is TGTGCCTGGGAACCGGGACTAGCGGGGGCCGAGCAGTTCTTC.